The present entry profiles one TCR beta chain with its context. Its antigen is still unknown. No qualities accompany the bases; no much larger clone lies one base away. Spanning cysteine to phenylalanine, the CDR3 consists of 14 amino acids. Just CDR3 DNA is preserved here, 42 bases in frame from base 1. Sequences SNHLY (CDR1) and FYNNEI (CDR2) are obtained from the germline V gene. V is shortened by 8 bases, J by 7 bases, and the region joining them spans 17 bases. Reading the label with the study, this specimen's treatment or condition is: in vitro stimulation with specific CMV peptide epitopes to enrich CMV-specific T cells. TCRdb records Illumina HiSeq 1500 as the sequencer. TCRdb reworked the public reads: Q25 trimming with fastp, MiXCR clone assembly, productive beta chains retained. Rows matching on CDR3 protein sequence are summarized as one entry with the most common DNA and genes. The sample table lists just under 500,000 distinct CDR3 sequences, around a third of them with a count of one. Jointly, the top ten make up under 20% of the sample.

This sample is part of a study of T cell repertoires in cytomegalovirus infection (dated 2019 in TCRdb). Looking at the study overall: Recently identified HLA-C-restricted CMV epitopes, whose presentation resists viral immunomodulation, were targeted by peptide stimulations together with well-studied HLA-B-restricted epitopes. Because public TCR beta signatures pointed to carriage of CMV infection together with the matching HLA type, the HLA type of each donor mattered for the analysis. Study-wide conclusions, independent of this receptor: Carriers of CMV infection plus the relevant HLA type were discriminated by the cumulative frequency of public TCR beta family members in the study cohort and in an independent roughly 320-donor cohort. The ex vivo response was dominated by HLA-C-restricted CMV-specific TCR beta clonotypes, which also provided the single most frequent clonotype in two of eight donors.

This chain is built from TRBV2 and TRBJ1-4; no D segment can be confidently identified. The receptor was derived from a human donor in good health (CMV status not recorded). Some clones in this sample may be carry-over from other donors' samples. The sample consisted of cultured PBMCs, taken from culture after CMV antigen stimulation. The CDR3 amino acid sequence is: CASAATQLSEKLFF. The DNA sequence is as follows: TGTGCCAGCGCGGCCACCCAGTTGAGTGAAAAACTGTTTTTT.